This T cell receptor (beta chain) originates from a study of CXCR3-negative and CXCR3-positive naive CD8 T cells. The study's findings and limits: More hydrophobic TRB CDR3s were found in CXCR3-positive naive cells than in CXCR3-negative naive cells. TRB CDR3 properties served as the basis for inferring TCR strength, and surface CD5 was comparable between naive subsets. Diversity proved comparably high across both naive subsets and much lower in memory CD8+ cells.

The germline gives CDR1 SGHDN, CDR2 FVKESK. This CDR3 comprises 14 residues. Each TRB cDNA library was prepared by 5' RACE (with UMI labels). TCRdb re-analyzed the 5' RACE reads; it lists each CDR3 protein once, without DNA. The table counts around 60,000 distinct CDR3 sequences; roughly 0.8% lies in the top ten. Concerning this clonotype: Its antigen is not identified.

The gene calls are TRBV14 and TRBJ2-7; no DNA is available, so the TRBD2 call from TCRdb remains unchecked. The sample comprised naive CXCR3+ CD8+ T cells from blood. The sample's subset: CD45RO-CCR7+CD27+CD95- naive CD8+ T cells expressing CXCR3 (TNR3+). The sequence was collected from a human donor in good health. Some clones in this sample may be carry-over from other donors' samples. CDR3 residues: CARLCRTRAYEQYF.